The T cell receptor (beta chain) under discussion was sequenced for a study of control samples from healthy donors and cancer patients. TCRdb keeps only in-frame clones here, not all; method: immunoSEQ multiplex PCR. The sample has about 140,000 clones, 75% to 95% seen once. This clone was counted only a few times. This TCR was sampled from a man between 18 and 29 years old in good health. Source material: blood.

CDR3: CATSRDGGAGNIQYF. The CDR3 region has the DNA TGTGCCACCAGCAGAGATGGGGGGGCGGGAAACATTCAGTACTTC. This chain links TRBV15 with TRBJ2-4; D is possibly TRBD2 (7 bases). Germline V gene lookup returns CDR1 LNHNV and CDR2 YYDKDF (reference sequence). V was trimmed by 0 bases and J by 6 bases, leaving 12 bases between them. This CDR3 region has 15 residues.